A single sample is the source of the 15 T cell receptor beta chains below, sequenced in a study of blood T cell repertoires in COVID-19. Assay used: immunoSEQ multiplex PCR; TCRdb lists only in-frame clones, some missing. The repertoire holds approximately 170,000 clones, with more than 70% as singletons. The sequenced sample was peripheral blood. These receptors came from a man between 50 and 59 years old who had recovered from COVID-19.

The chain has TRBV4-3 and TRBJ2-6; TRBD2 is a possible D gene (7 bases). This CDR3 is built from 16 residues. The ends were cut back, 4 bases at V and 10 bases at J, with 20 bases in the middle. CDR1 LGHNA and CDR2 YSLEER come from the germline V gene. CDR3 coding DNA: TGCGCCAGCAGCCCCGGGGGGCGCAGGGGAGGGAACGTCCTGACTTTC. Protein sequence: CASSPGGRRGGNVLTF.

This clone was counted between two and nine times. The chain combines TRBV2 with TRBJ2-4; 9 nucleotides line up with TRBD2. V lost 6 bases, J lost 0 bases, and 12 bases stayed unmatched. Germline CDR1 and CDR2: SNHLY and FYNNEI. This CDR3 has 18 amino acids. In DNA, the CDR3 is TGTGCCAGCAGCGGTTCACCGACTAGCGGAGGAGCCAAAAACATTCAGTACTTC. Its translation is CASSGSPTSGGAKNIQYF.

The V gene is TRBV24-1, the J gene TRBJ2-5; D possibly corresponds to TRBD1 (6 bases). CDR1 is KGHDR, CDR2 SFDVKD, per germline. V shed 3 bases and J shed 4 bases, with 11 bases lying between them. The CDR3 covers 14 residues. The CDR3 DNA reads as TGTGCCACCAGTGATGGGGTAGGGGGAGAGACCCAGTACTTC. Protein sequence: CATSDGVGGETQYF.

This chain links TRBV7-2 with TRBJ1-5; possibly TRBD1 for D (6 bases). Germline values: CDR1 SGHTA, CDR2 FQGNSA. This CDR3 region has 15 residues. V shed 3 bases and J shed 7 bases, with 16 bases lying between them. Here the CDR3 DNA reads TGTGCCAGCAGCTTGGATTCAGGGGTGGGCCAGCCCCAGCATTTT. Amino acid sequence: CASSLDSGVGQPQHF.

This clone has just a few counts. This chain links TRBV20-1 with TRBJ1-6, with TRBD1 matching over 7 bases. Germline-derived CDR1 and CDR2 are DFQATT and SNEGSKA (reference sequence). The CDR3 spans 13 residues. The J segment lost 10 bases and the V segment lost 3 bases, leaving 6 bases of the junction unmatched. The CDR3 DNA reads TGCAGTGCTAGTACAGGGGAAGGGTCACCCCTCCACTTT. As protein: CSASTGEGSPLHF.

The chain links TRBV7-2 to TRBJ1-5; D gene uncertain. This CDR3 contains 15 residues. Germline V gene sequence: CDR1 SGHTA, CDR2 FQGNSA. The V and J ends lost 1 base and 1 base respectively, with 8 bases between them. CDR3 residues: CASSLEFRSNQPQHF. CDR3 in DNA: TGTGCCAGCAGCTTAGAGTTTAGAAGCAATCAGCCCCAGCATTTT. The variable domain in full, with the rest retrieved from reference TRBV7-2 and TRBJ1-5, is GAGVSQSPSNKVTEKGKDVELRCDPISGHTALYWYRQSLGQGLEFLIYFQGNSAPDKSGLPSDRFSAERTGGSVSTLTIQRTQQEDSAVYLCASSLEFRSNQPQHFGDGTRLSIL.

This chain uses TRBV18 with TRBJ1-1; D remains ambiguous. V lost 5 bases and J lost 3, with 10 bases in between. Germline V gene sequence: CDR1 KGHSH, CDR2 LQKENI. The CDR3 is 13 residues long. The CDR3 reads CASSFRRDTEAFF. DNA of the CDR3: TGTGCCAGCTCATTCAGACGGGACACTGAAGCTTTCTTT.

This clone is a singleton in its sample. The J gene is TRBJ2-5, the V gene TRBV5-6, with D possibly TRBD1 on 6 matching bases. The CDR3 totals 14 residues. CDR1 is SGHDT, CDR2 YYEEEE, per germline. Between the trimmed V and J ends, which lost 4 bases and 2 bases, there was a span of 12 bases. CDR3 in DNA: TGTGCCAGCAGCCCAGGGGTCCGACAAGAGACCCAGTACTTC. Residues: CASSPGVRQETQYF.

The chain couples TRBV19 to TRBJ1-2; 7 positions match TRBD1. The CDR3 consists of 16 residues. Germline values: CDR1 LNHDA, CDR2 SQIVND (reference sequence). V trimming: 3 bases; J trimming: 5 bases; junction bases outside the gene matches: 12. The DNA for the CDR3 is TGTGCCAGTAGTATCTGGGCGACAGGGTCTCGGTATGGCTACACCTTC. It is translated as CASSIWATGSRYGYTF.

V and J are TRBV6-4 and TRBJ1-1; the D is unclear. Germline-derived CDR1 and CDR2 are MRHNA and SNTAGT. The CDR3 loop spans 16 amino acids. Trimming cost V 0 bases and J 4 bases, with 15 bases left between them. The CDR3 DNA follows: TGTGCCAGCAGTGACTCGACGGCGGGAGATGGCACTGAAGCTTTCTTT. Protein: CASSDSTAGDGTEAFF.

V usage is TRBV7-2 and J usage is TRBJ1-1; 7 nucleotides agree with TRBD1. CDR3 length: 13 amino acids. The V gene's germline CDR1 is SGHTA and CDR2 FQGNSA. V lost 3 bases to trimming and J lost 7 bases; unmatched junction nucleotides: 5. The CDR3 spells CASSLADRVEAFF. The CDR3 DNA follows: TGTGCCAGCAGCTTGGCCGACAGGGTTGAAGCTTTCTTT.

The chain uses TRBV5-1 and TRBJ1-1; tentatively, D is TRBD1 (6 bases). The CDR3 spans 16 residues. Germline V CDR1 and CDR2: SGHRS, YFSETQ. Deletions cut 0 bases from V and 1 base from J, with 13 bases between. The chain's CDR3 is CASSLGRQDRNTEAFF. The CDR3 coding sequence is TGCGCCAGCAGCTTGGGTCGACAGGATAGGAACACTGAAGCTTTCTTT.

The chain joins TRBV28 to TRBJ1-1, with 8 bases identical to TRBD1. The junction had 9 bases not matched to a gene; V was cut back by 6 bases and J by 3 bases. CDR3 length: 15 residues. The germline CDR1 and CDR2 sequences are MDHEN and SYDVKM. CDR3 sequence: CASRPPGGRYTEAFF. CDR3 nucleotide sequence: TGTGCCAGCAGACCACCAGGGGGCCGGTACACTGAAGCTTTCTTT.

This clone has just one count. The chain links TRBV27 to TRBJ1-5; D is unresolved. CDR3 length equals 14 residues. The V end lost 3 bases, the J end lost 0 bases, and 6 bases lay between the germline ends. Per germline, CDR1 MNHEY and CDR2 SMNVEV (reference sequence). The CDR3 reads CASSLSLSNQPQHF. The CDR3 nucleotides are TGTGCCAGCAGTTTGAGCCTTAGCAATCAGCCCCAGCATTTT.

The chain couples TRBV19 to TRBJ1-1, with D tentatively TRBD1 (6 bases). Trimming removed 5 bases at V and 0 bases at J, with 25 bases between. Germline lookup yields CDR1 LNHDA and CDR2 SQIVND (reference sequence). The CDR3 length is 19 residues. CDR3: CASSGGGDRTTTLNTEAFF. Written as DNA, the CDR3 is TGTGCCAGTAGTGGGGGTGGTGACAGGACCACAACCCTGAACACTGAAGCTTTCTTT.